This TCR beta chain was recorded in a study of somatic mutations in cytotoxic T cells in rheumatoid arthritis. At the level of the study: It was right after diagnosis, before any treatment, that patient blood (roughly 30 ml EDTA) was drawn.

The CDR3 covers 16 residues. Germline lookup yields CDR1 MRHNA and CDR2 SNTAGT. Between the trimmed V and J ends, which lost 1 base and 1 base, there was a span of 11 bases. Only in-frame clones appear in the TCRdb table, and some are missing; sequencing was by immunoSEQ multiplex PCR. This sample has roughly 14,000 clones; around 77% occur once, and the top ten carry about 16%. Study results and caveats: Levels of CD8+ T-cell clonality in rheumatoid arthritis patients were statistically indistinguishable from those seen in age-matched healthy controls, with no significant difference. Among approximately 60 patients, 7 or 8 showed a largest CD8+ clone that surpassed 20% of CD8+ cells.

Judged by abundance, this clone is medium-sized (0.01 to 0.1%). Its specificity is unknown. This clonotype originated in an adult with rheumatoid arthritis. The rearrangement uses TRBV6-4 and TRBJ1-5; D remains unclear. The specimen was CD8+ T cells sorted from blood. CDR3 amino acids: CASSDCRESSNQPQHF. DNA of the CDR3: TGTGCCAGCAGTGACTGCCGGGAGTCAAGCAATCAGCCCCAGCATTTT.